This T cell receptor beta chain was obtained from a study of blood T cell repertoires in COVID-19. Authors' analysis steps: Estimation of nucleated cell counts relied on the amplification of reference gene primers. The data were produced by immunoSEQ multiplex PCR, yet TCRdb's version contains in-frame clones alone and is incomplete. That table is the source of V, J and clone size, and D and trimming were worked out from the DNA. The sample holds roughly 320,000 clones, approximately 86% seen once. Sequenced material: peripheral blood. This TCR was sampled from a man in his 70s with acute or convalescent COVID-19.

CDR3 sequence: CASSPSGENSPLHF. CDR3 nucleotides: TGCGCCAGCAGCCCATCGGGGGAGAATTCACCCCTCCACTTT. The J gene is TRBJ1-6, the V gene TRBV5-1, with D perhaps TRBD1 (5 bases). This CDR3 region has 14 residues. Germline V gene lookup returns CDR1 SGHRS and CDR2 YFSETQ. Trimming left V 4 bases short and J 7 bases short, with 12 bases between.